The following is a T cell receptor beta chain sequence with its context. The missing CDR3 end, 3 residues past where the read stops, is filled in from the germline J gene. The repertoire was sequenced with immunoSEQ multiplex PCR; TCRdb's copy has only in-frame clones and lacks some. The data list approximately 30,000 clones, none observed once; approximately 4% falls to the top ten. The source of the sample is a study of T cell clonality in common variable immunodeficiency. The CDR3 runs 15 residues. Germline V gives CDR1 SGHKS, CDR2 YYEKEE (reference sequence). V shed 2 bases and J shed 3 bases, with 15 bases lying between them.

This sequence was found in a person between 18 and 69 years old in good health. The sample taken for sequencing was peripheral blood mononuclear cells. This chain joins TRBV5-5 and TRBJ2-7; TRBD2 is a possible D gene (6 bases). CDR3 sequence reads: CASSFLGQGGYEQYF. The sequenced CDR3 bases are TGTGCCAGCAGCTTCCTGGGGCAGGGAGGCTACGAG. Supplemented by reference TRBV5-5 and TRBJ2-7, the full variable domain reads DAGVTQSPTHLIKTRGQQVTLRCSPISGHKSVSWYQQVLGQGPQFIFQYYEKEERGRGNFPDRFSARQFPNYSSELNVNALLLGDSALYLCASSFLGQGGYEQYFGPGTRLTVT.